These 5 T cell receptor beta chains were sequenced from one sample in a study of molecular identifiers for immune sequencing clone quantification listed by TCRdb under 2018. To prepare the library, PCR was applied. Sequencing used a NextSeq 500. TCRdb applied fastp at Q25 and MiXCR to the public reads, then kept only in-frame beta chains. A single entry per CDR3 protein holds the most common genes and DNA from its merged rows. The sample table shows under 350,000 distinct CDR3 sequences, and roughly a quarter are seen once. The ten largest clones represent roughly 0.7% of the sample. The sample comprised naive CD8+ T cells from blood, with Jurkat cell RNA spiked in. The sample's cell subset or site label, decoded: FACS-sorted CD8+CD4-CCR7+CD45RA+ naive T cells. These TCRs come from a human donor in good health. Some libraries in this study had Jurkat cell RNA spiked in.

V is TRBV7-9 and J is TRBJ2-3, with D tentatively TRBD1 (5 bases). V shed 1 base and J shed 1 base, with 12 bases lying between them. CDR1 and CDR2 from the germline V gene are SEHNR and FQNEAQ (reference sequence). This CDR3 spans 16 amino acids. The CDR3 DNA follows: TGTGCCAGCAGCTTAGGGCCAGGGCTCCGCACAGATACGCAGTATTTT. Residues: CASSLGPGLRTDTQYF.

In this sample, this clonotype turned up once. A much larger clonotype is one base distant, so this may be a read error. The chain recombines TRBV5-8 with TRBJ1-1, with TRBD1 matching 10 bases. The V gene end was trimmed by 3 bases and the J gene end by 10 bases; junction bases not matched to a gene: 15. The CDR3 runs to 16 residues. CDR1 is SGHTS and CDR2 is YDEGEE in the germline V gene. The CDR3 nucleotides read TGTGCCAGCAGCTGGGGGCCGGACAGGGGGAATGCTGGAGCTTTCTTT. Protein: CASSWGPDRGNAGAFF.

In its sample, this clonotype was seen many times. This chain joins TRBV20-1 and TRBJ2-7; weak D call: TRBD1 (7 bases). This CDR3 contains 14 residues. The V and J ends lost 3 bases and 6 bases respectively, with 18 bases between them. Germline V gene lookup returns CDR1 DFQATT and CDR2 SNEGSKA (reference sequence). Here the CDR3 DNA reads TGCAGTGCTAGCTTGACAGGGAGGATGGGCGAGCAGTACTTC. Protein: CSASLTGRMGEQYF.

Many counts were recorded for this clonotype. CDR3 in amino acids: CASSPGTGFGNTIYF. CDR3 coding DNA: TGTGCCAGCAGCCCGGGGACAGGGTTTGGAAACACCATATATTTT. The chain couples TRBV27 to TRBJ1-3; 9 bases fit TRBD1. Germline CDR1 and CDR2: MNHEY and SMNVEV (reference sequence). The length of the CDR3 is 15 residues. V was clipped by 6 bases and J by 3 bases; unmatched bases: 6.

This clonotype was found many times. The chain has TRBV28 and TRBJ1-1, with a weak D call TRBD1 (6 bases). V lost 5 bases and J 0 bases, leaving 13 bases between the germline ends. Germline V lookup: CDR1 MDHEN, CDR2 SYDVKM. This CDR3 is built from 15 residues. CDR3 in amino acids: CASSLQGSMNTEAFF. The CDR3 bases are TGTGCCAGCAGTCTACAGGGTTCGATGAACACTGAAGCTTTCTTT.